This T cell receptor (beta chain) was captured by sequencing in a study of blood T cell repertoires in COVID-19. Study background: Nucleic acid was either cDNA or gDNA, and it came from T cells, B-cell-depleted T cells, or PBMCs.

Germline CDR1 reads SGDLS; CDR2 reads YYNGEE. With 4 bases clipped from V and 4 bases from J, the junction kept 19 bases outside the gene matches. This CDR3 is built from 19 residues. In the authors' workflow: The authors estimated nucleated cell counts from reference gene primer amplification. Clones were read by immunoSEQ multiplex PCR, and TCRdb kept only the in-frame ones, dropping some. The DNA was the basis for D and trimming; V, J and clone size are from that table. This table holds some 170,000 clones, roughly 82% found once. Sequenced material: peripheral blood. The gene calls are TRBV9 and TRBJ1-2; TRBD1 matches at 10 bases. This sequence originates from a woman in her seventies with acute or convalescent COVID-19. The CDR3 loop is CASSTIPLGTGTGAYGYTF. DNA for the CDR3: TGTGCCAGCAGCACCATCCCCCTGGGAACCGGGACAGGGGCCTATGGCTACACCTTC. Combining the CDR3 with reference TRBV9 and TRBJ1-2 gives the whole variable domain DSGVTQTPKHLITATGQRVTLRCSPRSGDLSVYWYQQSLDQGLQFLIQYYNGEERAKGNILERFSAQQFPDLHSELNLSSLELGDSALYFCASSTIPLGTGTGAYGYTFGSGTRLTVV.